Each of the 14 T cell receptor beta chains below was sequenced from the same sample in a study of cytomegalovirus exposure and HLA in healthy donors. The PCR ran on 60 Vbeta and 13 Jbeta primers. Only in-frame clones appear in the TCRdb table, and some are missing; sequencing was by immunoSEQ multiplex PCR. The sample has about 88,000 clones; approximately 90% are singletons. Material for sequencing was PBMCs. These TCRs come from a man between 18 and 29 years old in good health and CMV-seronegative.

This chain joins TRBV18 and TRBJ1-2, with D maybe TRBD1 (5 bases). CDR1 KGHSH and CDR2 LQKENI come from the germline V gene. This CDR3 is 15 amino acids long. Between the trimmed V and J ends, which lost 5 bases and 6 bases, there was a span of 19 bases. The CDR3: CASSSLDILSDGYTF. Here the CDR3 DNA reads TGTGCCAGCTCATCCTTGGACATTCTTTCCGATGGCTACACCTTC.

This clone was detected once. The chain links TRBV11-2 to TRBJ2-1, with 7 bases identical to TRBD1. CDR3 length: 15 amino acids. Germline CDR1 is SGHAT and CDR2 is FQNNGV. J lost 2 bases, V lost 3 bases, and 4 bases had no gene match. The CDR3: CASSFTGTAYNEQFF. Here the CDR3 DNA reads TGTGCCAGCAGCTTCACCGGGACAGCCTACAATGAGCAGTTCTTC.

This chain joins TRBV29-1 and TRBJ2-1, with D perhaps matching TRBD1 (5 bases). With 6 bases removed from V and 1 base from J, the gap between germline ends came to 22 bases. From germline, CDR1 is SQVTM and CDR2 ANQGSEA. This CDR3 region has 17 residues. The CDR3 reads CSVEVGVWLASYNEQFF. The CDR3 DNA reads TGCAGCGTCGAGGTAGGGGTTTGGTTAGCATCCTACAATGAGCAGTTCTTC.

This clone was found once. The CDR3 coding sequence is TGTGCCAGCAGCTTAGGCCCGGGGACTCAAAACACTGAAGCTTTCTTT. This encodes CASSLGPGTQNTEAFF. This sequence joins TRBV5-8 and TRBJ1-1, with D possibly TRBD1 on 5 matching bases. The V gene lost 2 bases and the J gene lost 2 bases, with 16 bases spanning the gap. The CDR3 consists of 16 residues. From germline, CDR1 is SGHTS and CDR2 YDEGEE.

This clone was found once. The chain joins TRBV28 to TRBJ2-7; no firm D call. Germline V gives CDR1 MDHEN, CDR2 SYDVKM. The CDR3 length is 15 residues. V was shortened by 4 bases and J by 0 bases, with 13 bases between the two germline ends. Here the CDR3 reads CASSSLAEFSYEQYF. In DNA, the CDR3 is TGTGCCAGCAGTTCTTTGGCAGAATTCTCCTACGAGCAGTACTTC.

The V and J genes are TRBV5-1 and TRBJ2-6; TRBD2 matches at 12 bases. The junction had 8 bases not matched to a gene; V was cut back by 0 bases and J by 4 bases. Germline CDR1 SGHRS, CDR2 YFSETQ. The CDR3 has 19 amino acids. The DNA of the CDR3 is TGCGCCAGCAGCTTGGTTCTAGCGGGAGGGGCAGGGGGGGCCAACGTCCTGACTTTC. Protein sequence: CASSLVLAGGAGGANVLTF.

This clone was counted a single time. The J gene is TRBJ2-7, the V gene TRBV28, with a possible D match to TRBD1 (6 bases). The germline V gene encodes CDR1 MDHEN and CDR2 SYDVKM. The CDR3 covers 11 residues. V lost 6 bases and J 11 bases, leaving 14 bases between the germline ends. CDR3 bases: TGTGCCAGCAGCCTAGGCACAGGGAAGTACTTC. Encoded protein: CASSLGTGKYF.

The CDR3 sequence: CASSYSWASTGELFF. The CDR3 DNA is TGTGCCAGCAGTTACTCTTGGGCGTCAACCGGGGAGCTGTTTTTT. The chain has TRBV6-5 and TRBJ2-2; D gene uncertain. The CDR3 covers 15 residues. The V end lost 0 bases, the J end lost 5 bases, and 10 bases lay between the germline ends. CDR1 is MNHEY and CDR2 is SVGAGI in the germline V gene.

V gene TRBV5-6 combines with J gene TRBJ1-3; D uncertain. Germline V gives CDR1 SGHDT, CDR2 YYEEEE. The CDR3 has 18 residues. V was trimmed by 1 base and J by 2 bases, leaving 19 bases between them. Here the CDR3 reads CASSLYVRQSLPGNTIYF. The CDR3 nucleotides read TGTGCCAGCAGCTTGTATGTGAGACAATCGCTTCCTGGAAACACCATATATTTT.

J is TRBJ1-1 and V is TRBV18, with D tentatively TRBD1 (5 bases). The CDR3 consists of 14 residues. CDR1 and CDR2 from the germline V gene are KGHSH and LQKENI. V lost 2 bases and J 9 bases, leaving 16 bases between the germline ends. Here the CDR3 DNA reads TGTGCCAGCTCACCAGGGGCCCGGTCCTGGAAAGCTTTCTTT. The encoded protein is CASSPGARSWKAFF.

The chain combines TRBV15 with TRBJ2-7, with 10 bases aligning to TRBD1. The germline gives CDR1 LNHNV, CDR2 YYDKDF (reference sequence). The V and J ends lost 1 base and 2 bases, in that order; junction bases with no gene match: 5. The CDR3 is 16 residues long. The CDR3 nucleotides are TGTGCCACCAGCAGAGGCCGCGGACAGGGGGCCTACGAGCAGTACTTC. It is translated as CATSRGRGQGAYEQYF.

This chain connects TRBV19 to TRBJ2-1, with TRBD2 identical over 10 bases. Trimming at V came to 4 bases and at J to 15 bases, leaving 18 bases not matched to a gene. CDR1 LNHDA and CDR2 SQIVND come from the germline V gene (reference sequence). The CDR3 extends over 16 amino acids. CDR3 bases: TGTGCCAGTAGTAGGGATTTTAGCGGGAGGTACCCTTTAATGTTCTTC. It is translated as CASSRDFSGRYPLMFF.

This clone was found once. V is TRBV2 and J is TRBJ1-1; D unresolved. The CDR3 is 13 amino acids. Per germline, CDR1 SNHLY and CDR2 FYNNEI. With 7 bases removed from V and 4 bases from J, the gap between germline ends came to 13 bases. As DNA, the CDR3 is TGTGCCAGCATCTCCGGAGCGTCCACTGAAGCTTTCTTT. This encodes CASISGASTEAFF.

The CDR3 sequence: CASSLGDIAGGSTDTQYF. CDR3 DNA: TGTGCCAGCAGCTTAGGGGACATAGCGGGAGGCTCTACAGATACGCAGTATTTT. The rearrangement uses TRBV7-9 and TRBJ2-3; 10 bases match TRBD2. CDR3 size: 18 residues. Germline values: CDR1 SEHNR, CDR2 FQNEAQ (reference sequence). Trimming cost V 1 base and J 3 bases; bases outside gene matches: 10. The variable domain in full, with the rest retrieved from reference TRBV7-9 and TRBJ2-3, is DTGVSQNPRHKITKRGQNVTFRCDPISEHNRLYWYRQTLGQGPEFLTYFQNEAQLEKSRLLSDRFSAERPKGSFSTLEIQRTEQGDSAMYLCASSLGDIAGGSTDTQYFGPGTRLTVL.